The rows below give T cell receptor beta chains drawn from one sample of a study of blood T cell repertoires in COVID-19. The repertoire was sequenced with immunoSEQ multiplex PCR; TCRdb's copy has only in-frame clones and lacks some. The sample has 350,000 or so clones, about 87% seen once; the top ten hold 1.5% to 2%. Input material: peripheral blood. The origin of the receptors is a woman in her twenties or thirties with COVID-19, enrolled during active disease. Both conserved end residues are part of each CDR3.

v_call: TRBV6-5; cdr3_length: 15; j_call: TRBJ1-1; cdr3_aa: CASSYFTGMNTEAFF
v_call: TRBV27; cdr3_length: 16; j_call: TRBJ1-2; cdr3_aa: CASSLGMGQGDYGYTF
v_call: TRBV11-2; cdr3_length: 15; j_call: TRBJ1-4; cdr3_aa: CASSLVPDTDEKLFF
v_call: TRBV10-1; cdr3_length: 15; j_call: TRBJ2-5; cdr3_aa: CASSESNGPQETQYF
v_call: TRBV5-5; cdr3_length: 13; j_call: TRBJ1-1; cdr3_aa: CASSWGMGTEAFF
v_call: TRBV3-1/TRBV3-2; cdr3_length: 17; j_call: TRBJ1-6; cdr3_aa: CASSQELPGAYNSPLHF
v_call: TRBV18; cdr3_length: 14; j_call: TRBJ2-2; cdr3_aa: CASSPRVNTGELFF
v_call: TRBV2; cdr3_length: 12; j_call: TRBJ1-5; cdr3_aa: CASTFSNQPQHF
v_call: TRBV24-1; cdr3_length: 14; j_call: TRBJ2-5; cdr3_aa: CATSLGQGVETQYF
v_call: TRBV7-7; cdr3_length: 14; j_call: TRBJ2-5; cdr3_aa: CASSLAGEQETQYF
v_call: TRBV30; cdr3_length: 14; j_call: TRBJ2-5; cdr3_aa: CAWSARGNEETQYF
v_call: TRBV6-4; cdr3_length: 15; j_call: TRBJ2-1; cdr3_aa: CASSVVAGENNEQFF
v_call: TRBV19; cdr3_length: 16; j_call: TRBJ1-2; cdr3_aa: CASLQGAPTTNYGYTF
v_call: TRBV19; cdr3_length: 13; j_call: TRBJ1-4; cdr3_aa: CATTVGGDEKLFF
v_call: TRBV3-1/TRBV3-2; cdr3_length: 16; j_call: TRBJ2-2; cdr3_aa: CASSRLAGGRTGELFF
v_call: TRBV18; cdr3_length: 15; j_call: TRBJ2-3; cdr3_aa: CASSPGQGLLDTQYF
v_call: TRBV5-1; cdr3_length: 14; j_call: TRBJ2-2; cdr3_aa: CASSTQGVTGELFF
v_call: TRBV29-1; cdr3_length: 14; j_call: TRBJ2-5; cdr3_aa: CSVVRQGTQETQYF
v_call: TRBV6-5; cdr3_length: 14; j_call: TRBJ2-5; cdr3_aa: CASTWDRGGETQYF
v_call: TRBV7-9; cdr3_length: 13; j_call: TRBJ1-2; cdr3_aa: CASSVGGGDGYTF
v_call: TRBV7-2; cdr3_length: 12; j_call: TRBJ2-1; cdr3_aa: CASSTVQGERFF
v_call: TRBV11-2; cdr3_length: 12; j_call: TRBJ1-1; cdr3_aa: CASSGANTEAFF
v_call: TRBV2; cdr3_length: 14; j_call: TRBJ1-1; cdr3_aa: CASREGRESTEAFF
v_call: TRBV5-1; cdr3_length: 15; j_call: TRBJ2-1; cdr3_aa: CASSSTGQGYNEQFF
v_call: TRBV7-2; cdr3_length: 11; j_call: TRBJ2-1; cdr3_aa: CASSSVDEQFF
v_call: TRBV5-1; cdr3_length: 17; j_call: TRBJ2-2; cdr3_aa: CASSLEPSTGYVGELFF
v_call: TRBV6-5; cdr3_length: 14; j_call: TRBJ1-3; cdr3_aa: CASSQDYSGNTIYF
v_call: TRBV7-6; cdr3_length: 15; j_call: TRBJ1-6; cdr3_aa: CASSLTNRVDSPLHF
v_call: TRBV5-1; cdr3_length: 15; j_call: TRBJ1-6; cdr3_aa: CASSRRTGENSPLHF
v_call: TRBV7-2; cdr3_length: 15; j_call: TRBJ2-2; cdr3_aa: CASSLGQGRAGELFF
v_call: TRBV6-5; cdr3_length: 15; j_call: TRBJ1-2; cdr3_aa: CASSYQLGQGGGYTF
v_call: TRBV2; cdr3_length: 14; j_call: TRBJ2-1; cdr3_aa: CASSERTGVHEQFF
v_call: TRBV10-3; cdr3_length: 12; j_call: TRBJ1-1; cdr3_aa: CAISERGTEAFF